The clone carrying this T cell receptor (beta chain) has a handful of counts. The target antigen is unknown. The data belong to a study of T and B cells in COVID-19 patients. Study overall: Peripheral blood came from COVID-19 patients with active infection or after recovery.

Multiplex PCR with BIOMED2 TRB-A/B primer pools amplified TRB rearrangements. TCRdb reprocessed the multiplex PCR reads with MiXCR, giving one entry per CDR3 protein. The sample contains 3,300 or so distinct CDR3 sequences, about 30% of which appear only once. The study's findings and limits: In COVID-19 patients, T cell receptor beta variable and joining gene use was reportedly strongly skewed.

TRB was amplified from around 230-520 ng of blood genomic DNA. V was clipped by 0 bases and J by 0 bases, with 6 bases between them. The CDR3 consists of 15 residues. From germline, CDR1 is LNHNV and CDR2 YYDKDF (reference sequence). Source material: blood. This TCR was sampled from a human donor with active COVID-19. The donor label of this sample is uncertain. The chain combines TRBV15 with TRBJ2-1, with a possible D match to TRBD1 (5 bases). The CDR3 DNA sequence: TGTGCCACCAGCAGAGAGACAGCCTCCTACAATGAGCAGTTCTTC. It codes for CATSRETASYNEQFF.